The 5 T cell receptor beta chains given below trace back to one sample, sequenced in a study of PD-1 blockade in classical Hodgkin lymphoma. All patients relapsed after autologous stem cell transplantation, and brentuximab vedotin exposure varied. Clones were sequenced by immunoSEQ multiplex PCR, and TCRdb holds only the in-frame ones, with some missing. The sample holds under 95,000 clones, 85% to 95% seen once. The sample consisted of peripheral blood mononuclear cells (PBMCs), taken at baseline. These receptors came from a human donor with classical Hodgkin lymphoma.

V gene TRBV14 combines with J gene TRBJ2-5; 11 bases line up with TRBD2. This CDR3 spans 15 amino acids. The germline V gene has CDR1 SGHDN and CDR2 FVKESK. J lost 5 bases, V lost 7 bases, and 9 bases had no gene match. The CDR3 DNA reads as TGTGCCAGCACCTTAGCGGGAGGGCCTGGTGAGACCCAGTACTTC. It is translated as CASTLAGGPGETQYF.

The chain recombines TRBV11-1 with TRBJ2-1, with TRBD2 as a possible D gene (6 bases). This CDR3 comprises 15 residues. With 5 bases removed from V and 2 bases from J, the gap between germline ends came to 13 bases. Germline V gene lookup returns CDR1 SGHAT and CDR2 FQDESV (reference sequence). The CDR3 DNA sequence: TGTGCCAGCAGCAACGGGGGAGGCCCCTACAATGAGCAGTTCTTC. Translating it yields CASSNGGGPYNEQFF.

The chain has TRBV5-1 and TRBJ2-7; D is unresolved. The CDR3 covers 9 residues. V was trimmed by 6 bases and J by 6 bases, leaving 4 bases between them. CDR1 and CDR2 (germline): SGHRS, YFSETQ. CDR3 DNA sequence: TGCGCCAGCACCCCCGAGCAGTACTTC. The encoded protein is CASTPEQYF.

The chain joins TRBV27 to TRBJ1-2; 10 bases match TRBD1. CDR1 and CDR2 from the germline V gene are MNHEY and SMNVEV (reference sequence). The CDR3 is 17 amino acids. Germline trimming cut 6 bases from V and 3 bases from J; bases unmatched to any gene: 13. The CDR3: CASRGTGDLVFDYGYTF. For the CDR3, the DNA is TGTGCCAGCAGGGGGACAGGGGATTTAGTATTTGACTATGGCTACACCTTC.

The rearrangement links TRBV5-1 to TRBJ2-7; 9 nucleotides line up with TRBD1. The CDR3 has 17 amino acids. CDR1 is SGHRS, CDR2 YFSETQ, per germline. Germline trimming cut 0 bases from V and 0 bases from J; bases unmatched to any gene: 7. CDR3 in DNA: TGCGCCAGCAGCTTGGATGTGCTGGGACAGGGCTCCTACGAGCAGTACTTC. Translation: CASSLDVLGQGSYEQYF.